The 15 T cell receptor beta chains below were found in one sample sequenced in a study of OX40 agonist ivuxolimab in advanced cancers. Produced via immunoSEQ multiplex PCR; TCRdb's table is partial and in-frame only. The sample includes about 58,000 clones, around 79% of them seen just once. Here the sequenced sample was CD4+ or CD8+ T cells sorted from blood, taken in a trial of the OX40 agonist ivuxolimab. The receptors derive from an adult with an advanced solid tumor such as melanoma, head and neck, liver or kidney cancer.

The CDR3, as DNA: TGTGCCAGTAGTACCCTCGGCAGGGAATACAATGAGCAGTTCTTC. It is translated as CASSTLGREYNEQFF. The chain carries TRBV19 and TRBJ2-1; possibly TRBD1 for D (5 bases). Per germline, CDR1 LNHDA and CDR2 SQIVND (reference sequence). Trimming cost V 4 bases and J 4 bases, with 14 bases left between them. The CDR3 length is 15 residues.

This clone occurred once. The chain's CDR3 is CASRSPRTSFPEQYF. The CDR3 DNA is TGTGCCAGCAGATCTCCACGGACTAGTTTCCCCGAGCAGTACTTC. This sequence joins TRBV5-8 and TRBJ2-7, with 7 bases identical to TRBD2. With 5 bases clipped from V and 6 bases from J, the junction kept 14 bases outside the gene matches. Germline CDR1 SGHTS, CDR2 YDEGEE. This CDR3 contains 15 residues. The full variable domain, its missing parts supplied by reference TRBV5-8 and TRBJ2-7, is EAGVTQSPTHLIKTRGQQATLRCSPISGHTSVYWYQQALGLGLQFLLWYDEGEERNRGNFPPRFSGRQFPNYSSELNVNALELEDSALYLCASRSPRTSFPEQYFGPGTRLTVT.

The V call is TRBV18, the J call TRBJ2-7; 8 bases are shared with TRBD1. Germline lookup yields CDR1 KGHSH and CDR2 LQKENI. J gave up 6 bases and V 3 bases, and 1 base lay outside the gene matches. The CDR3 contains 12 residues. The CDR3 is CASSPDRVEQYF. CDR3 sequence (DNA): TGTGCCAGCTCACCGGACAGGGTCGAGCAGTACTTC. The variable domain in full, with the rest retrieved from reference TRBV18 and TRBJ2-7, is NAGVMQNPRHLVRRRGQEARLRCSPMKGHSHVYWYRQLPEEGLKFMVYLQKENIIDESGMPKERFSAEFPKEGPSILRIQQVVRGDSAAYFCASSPDRVEQYFGPGTRLTVT.

The rearrangement uses TRBV5-1 and TRBJ1-2; no clear D. Trimming took off 3 bases at V and 8 bases at J, with 20 bases between the two ends. The germline V gene has CDR1 SGHRS and CDR2 YFSETQ. The CDR3 loop spans 15 amino acids. For the CDR3, the DNA is TGCGCCAGCAGCTCTCAAATCTCAGGAGGAGAAGGCTACACCTTC. Translated, it gives CASSSQISGGEGYTF.

CDR3 in DNA: TGTGCCTCCCTGGCGGGGTACACCTCCTACGAGCAGTACTTC. Its protein is CASLAGYTSYEQYF. The chain has TRBV2 and TRBJ2-7, with a possible D match to TRBD2 (6 bases). The CDR3 has 14 amino acids. The germline V and J ends were trimmed by 11 bases and 0 bases, with 17 bases remaining between them. CDR1 is SNHLY and CDR2 is FYNNEI in the germline V gene.

This clone was seen just once. The chain recombines TRBV7-9 with TRBJ2-2; a weak D match, TRBD2 (6 bases). This CDR3 contains 17 residues. CDR1 is SEHNR and CDR2 is FQNEAQ in the germline V gene (reference sequence). Trimming took 2 bases from V and 4 from J, leaving 17 bases between them. The CDR3 bases are TGTGCCAGCAGCTTAACTTTGGAGGGGCGATTCACCGGGGAGCTGTTTTTT. Its protein is CASSLTLEGRFTGELFF.

The chain recombines TRBV19 with TRBJ2-5; the match to TRBD2 covers 9 bases. Germline V gene data show CDR1 as LNHDA and CDR2 as SQIVND (reference sequence). There are 15 residues in the CDR3. V was clipped by 3 bases and J by 1 base; unmatched bases: 3. The CDR3 nucleotides read TGTGCCAGTAGTATCAGCGGGAGGATCCAAGAGACCCAGTACTTC. Translating gives CASSISGRIQETQYF.

The J gene is TRBJ2-3, the V gene TRBV6-5; 10 positions agree with TRBD1. Losses at the gene ends were 2 bases for V and 4 bases for J; bases not matched to a gene: 0. Germline V gene lookup returns CDR1 MNHEY and CDR2 SVGAGI. This CDR3 is built from 14 residues. The CDR3 DNA follows: TGTGCCAGCAGTTACGGGACAGGGGCAGATACGCAGTATTTT. This encodes CASSYGTGADTQYF.

V usage is TRBV28 and J usage is TRBJ1-1; D gene unclear. V was shortened by 5 bases and J by 4 bases, with 11 bases between the two germline ends. The CDR3 runs 13 residues. Germline CDR1 reads MDHEN; CDR2 reads SYDVKM. The CDR3 is CASSSPSGTEAFF. The CDR3 DNA follows: TGTGCCAGCAGTAGCCCCTCGGGCACTGAAGCTTTCTTT.

V usage is TRBV5-1 and J usage is TRBJ2-5, with no clear D. V was cut by 2 bases and J by 0 bases, with 8 bases left in between. Germline V gene lookup returns CDR1 SGHRS and CDR2 YFSETQ. This CDR3 is 14 amino acids long. This CDR3 is CASSFSTDQETQYF. The CDR3 DNA sequence: TGCGCCAGCAGCTTCTCTACAGACCAAGAGACCCAGTACTTC. Drawing the rest from reference TRBV5-1 and TRBJ2-5, the complete variable domain is KAGVTQTPRYLIKTRGQQVTLSCSPISGHRSVSWYQQTPGQGLQFLFEYFSETQRNKGNFPGRFSGRQFSNSRSEMNVSTLELGDSALYLCASSFSTDQETQYFGPGTRLLVL.

This clone occurred once. The V call is TRBV19, the J call TRBJ1-1, with 7 bases that match TRBD1. Germline CDR1 is LNHDA and CDR2 is SQIVND (reference sequence). V lost 3 bases, J lost 1 base, and 2 bases stayed unmatched. The CDR3 runs 14 residues. This chain's CDR3 is CASSMRQGNTEAFF. The CDR3 DNA follows: TGTGCCAGTAGTATGCGACAGGGGAACACTGAAGCTTTCTTT.

The J gene is TRBJ1-1, the V gene TRBV6-6; D not resolved. V shed 8 bases and J shed 2 bases, with 12 bases lying between them. The CDR3 spans 13 residues. The germline CDR1 and CDR2 sequences are MNHNY and SVGAGI (reference sequence). The CDR3 sequence is CASLNGLNTEAFF. Here the CDR3 DNA reads TGTGCCAGCCTCAACGGGCTTAACACTGAAGCTTTCTTT.

V usage is TRBV2 and J usage is TRBJ2-1, with D possibly TRBD1 on 5 matching bases. There are 14 residues in the CDR3. Germline V gene lookup returns CDR1 SNHLY and CDR2 FYNNEI. V dropped 5 bases and J dropped 4 bases, with 12 bases sitting between them. The CDR3: CASSNGAGYNEQFF. CDR3 nucleotides: TGTGCCAGCAGTAATGGGGCAGGTTACAATGAGCAGTTCTTC.

This clone was seen only once. V is TRBV7-2 and J is TRBJ1-1; the D gene is possibly TRBD1 (6 bases). Germline V gene data show CDR1 as SGHTA and CDR2 as FQGNSA. The CDR3 has 14 residues. The germline V and J ends were trimmed by 5 bases and 4 bases, with 14 bases remaining between them. The CDR3 here is CASSPNRVSTEAFF. The CDR3 DNA follows: TGTGCCAGCAGCCCCAACAGGGTAAGCACTGAAGCTTTCTTT.

This chain connects TRBV11-3 to TRBJ2-7; a weak D match, TRBD2 (6 bases). The CDR3 loop spans 14 amino acids. The V end was cut by 1 base, the J end by 2 bases, with 9 bases between. Germline values: CDR1 SGHNT, CDR2 YENEEA. CDR3 coding DNA: TGTGCCAGCAGCTTAGCTGCGGGAACCTACGAGCAGTACTTC. This gives the protein CASSLAAGTYEQYF.